Below are 5 T cell receptor beta chains sequenced from a single sample in a study of OX40 agonist ivuxolimab in advanced cancers. Method: immunoSEQ multiplex PCR; TCRdb's copy keeps in-frame clones and lacks some. The sample lists around 70,000 clones; 84% were seen once. This material consisted of CD4+ or CD8+ T cells sorted from blood, taken in a trial of the OX40 agonist ivuxolimab. The receptors here all came from an adult with an advanced solid tumor such as melanoma, head and neck, liver or kidney cancer.

This clone was seen once. The rearrangement links TRBV4-2 to TRBJ2-2; 7 bases align to TRBD2. The trim removed 4 bases at V and 6 bases at J, leaving 5 bases unmatched. Germline CDR1 LGHNA, CDR2 YNFKEQ. CDR3 size: 14 residues. CDR3 nucleotide sequence: TGTGCCAGCAGCCCGAAGACTAGCTCCGGGGAGCTGTTTTTT. Translating it yields CASSPKTSSGELFF.

This chain connects TRBV7-2 to TRBJ2-3; D remains ambiguous. V lost 0 bases, J lost 4 bases, and 8 bases lay in between. In germline, CDR1 is SGHTA, CDR2 FQGNSA. This CDR3 is 14 amino acids long. This chain's CDR3 is CASSLATASDTQYF. In nucleotides, the CDR3 is TGTGCCAGCAGCTTAGCAACGGCATCAGATACGCAGTATTTT.

The chain has TRBV19 and TRBJ1-2; D gene uncertain. V shed 0 bases and J shed 14 bases, with 19 bases lying between them. The CDR3 runs 14 residues. CDR1 is LNHDA and CDR2 is SQIVND in the germline V gene (reference sequence). CDR3 DNA: TGTGCCAGTAGTATAGATCTAGGCAGCCGCGCAAGAACCTTC. This codes for CASSIDLGSRARTF.

The chain uses TRBV5-4 and TRBJ2-1, with D perhaps TRBD1 or TRBD2 (5 bases each). Trimming pared 0 bases from V and 9 bases from J, leaving 7 bases between. This CDR3 contains 12 residues. Germline loops: CDR1 SGHNT, CDR2 YYREEE (reference sequence). This chain's CDR3 is CASSLGGTEQFF. As DNA, the CDR3 is TGTGCCAGCAGCTTGGGTGGGACTGAGCAGTTCTTC. Full variable domain (outside the CDR3, taken from reference TRBV5-4 and TRBJ2-1): ETGVTQSPTHLIKTRGQQVTLRCSSQSGHNTVSWYQQALGQGPQFIFQYYREEENGRGNFPPRFSGLQFPNYSSELNVNALELDDSALYLCASSLGGTEQFFGPGTRLTVL.

In DNA form, the CDR3 reads TGTGCCATCAGTGTGGGAGGGGGCGCGGGGAACACTGAAGCTTTCTTT. Translation: CAISVGGGAGNTEAFF. The chain employs TRBV10-3 and TRBJ1-1; 7 nucleotides agree with TRBD1. This CDR3 has 16 residues. Germline V CDR1 and CDR2: ENHRY, SYGVKD. The J segment lost 1 base and the V segment lost 4 bases, leaving 9 bases of the junction unmatched.